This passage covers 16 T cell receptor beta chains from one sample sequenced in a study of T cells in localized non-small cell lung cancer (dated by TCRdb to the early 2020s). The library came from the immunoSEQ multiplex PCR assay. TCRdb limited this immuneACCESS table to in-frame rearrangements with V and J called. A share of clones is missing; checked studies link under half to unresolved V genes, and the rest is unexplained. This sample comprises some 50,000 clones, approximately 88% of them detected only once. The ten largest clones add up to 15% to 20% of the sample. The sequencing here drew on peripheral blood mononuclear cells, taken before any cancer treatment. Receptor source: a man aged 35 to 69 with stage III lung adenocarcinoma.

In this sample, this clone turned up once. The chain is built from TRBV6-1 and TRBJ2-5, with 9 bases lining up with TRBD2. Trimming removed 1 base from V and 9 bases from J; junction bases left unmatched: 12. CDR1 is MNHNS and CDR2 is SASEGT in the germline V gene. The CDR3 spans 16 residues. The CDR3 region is CASSEGVAGDRVSQYF. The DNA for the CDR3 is TGTGCCAGCAGTGAAGGTGTAGCGGGGGACCGAGTTTCCCAGTACTTC.

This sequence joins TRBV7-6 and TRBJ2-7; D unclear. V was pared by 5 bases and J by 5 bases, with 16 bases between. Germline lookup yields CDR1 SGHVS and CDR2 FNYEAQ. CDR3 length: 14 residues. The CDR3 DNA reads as TGTGCCAGCAGCCCGGGTCTCGGGCGAAACGAGCAGTACTTC. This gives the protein CASSPGLGRNEQYF.

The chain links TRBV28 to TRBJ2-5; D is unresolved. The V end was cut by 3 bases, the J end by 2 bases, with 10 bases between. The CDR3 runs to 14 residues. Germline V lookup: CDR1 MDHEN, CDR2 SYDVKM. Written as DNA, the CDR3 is TGTGCCAGCAGTTTGGTCGGAAGACAAGAGACCCAGTACTTC. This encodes CASSLVGRQETQYF.

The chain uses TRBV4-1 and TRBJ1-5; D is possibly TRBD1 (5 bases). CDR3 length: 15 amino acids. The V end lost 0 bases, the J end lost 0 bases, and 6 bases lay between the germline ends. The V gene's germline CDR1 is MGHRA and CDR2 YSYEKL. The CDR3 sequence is CASSQEGHSNQPQHF. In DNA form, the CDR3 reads TGCGCCAGCAGCCAAGAGGGGCATAGCAATCAGCCCCAGCATTTT.

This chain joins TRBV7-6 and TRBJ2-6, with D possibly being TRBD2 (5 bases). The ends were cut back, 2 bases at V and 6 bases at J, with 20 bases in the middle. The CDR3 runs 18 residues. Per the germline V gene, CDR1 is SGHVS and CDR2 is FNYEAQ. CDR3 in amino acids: CASSLRGRQDSAANVLTF. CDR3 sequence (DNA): TGTGCCAGCAGCTTACGAGGGAGACAAGATTCGGCGGCCAACGTCCTGACTTTC.

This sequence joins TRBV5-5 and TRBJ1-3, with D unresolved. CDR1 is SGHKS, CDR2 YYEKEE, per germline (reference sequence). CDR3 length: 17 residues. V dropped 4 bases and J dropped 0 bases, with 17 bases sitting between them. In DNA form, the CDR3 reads TGTGCCAGCAGCCCAGACCGAAGTATTCGCTCTGGAAACACCATATATTTT. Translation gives CASSPDRSIRSGNTIYF.

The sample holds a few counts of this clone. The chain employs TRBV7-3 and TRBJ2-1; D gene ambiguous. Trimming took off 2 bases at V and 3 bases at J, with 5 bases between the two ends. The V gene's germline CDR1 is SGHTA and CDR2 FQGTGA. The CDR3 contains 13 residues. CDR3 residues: CASSLRSYNEQFF. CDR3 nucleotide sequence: TGTGCCAGCAGCTTACGCAGCTACAATGAGCAGTTCTTC.

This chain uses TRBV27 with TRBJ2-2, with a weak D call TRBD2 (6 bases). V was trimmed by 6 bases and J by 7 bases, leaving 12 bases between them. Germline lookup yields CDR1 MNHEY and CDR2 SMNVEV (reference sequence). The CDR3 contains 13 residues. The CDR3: CASRVGRNGELFF. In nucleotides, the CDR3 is TGTGCCAGCAGGGTAGGGAGGAACGGGGAGCTGTTTTTT.

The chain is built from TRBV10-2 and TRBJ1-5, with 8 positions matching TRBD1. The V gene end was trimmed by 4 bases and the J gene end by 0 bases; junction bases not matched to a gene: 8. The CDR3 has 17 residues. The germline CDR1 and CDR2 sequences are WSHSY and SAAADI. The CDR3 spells CASSVDRGGFSNQPQHF. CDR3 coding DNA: TGCGCCAGCAGTGTTGACAGGGGAGGATTTAGCAATCAGCCCCAGCATTTT.

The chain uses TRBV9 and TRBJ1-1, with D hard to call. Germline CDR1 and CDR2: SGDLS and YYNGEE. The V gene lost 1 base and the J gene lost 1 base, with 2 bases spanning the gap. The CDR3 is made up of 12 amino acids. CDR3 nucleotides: TGTGCCAGCAGCGTAAGGAACACTGAAGCTTTCTTT. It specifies CASSVRNTEAFF.

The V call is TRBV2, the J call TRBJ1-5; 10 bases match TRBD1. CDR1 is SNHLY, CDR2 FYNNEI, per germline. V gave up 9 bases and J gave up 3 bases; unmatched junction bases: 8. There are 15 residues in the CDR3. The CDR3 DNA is TGTGCCAGTCTCCGGGACAGGGGAACCAATCAGCCCCAGCATTTT. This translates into CASLRDRGTNQPQHF.

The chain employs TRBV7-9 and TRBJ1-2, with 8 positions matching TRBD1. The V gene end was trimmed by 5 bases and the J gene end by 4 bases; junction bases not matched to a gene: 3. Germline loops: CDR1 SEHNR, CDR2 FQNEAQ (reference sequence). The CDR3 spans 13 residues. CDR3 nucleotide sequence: TGTGCCAGCAGCCCAGGGACAGGCTATGGCTACACCTTC. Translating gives CASSPGTGYGYTF.

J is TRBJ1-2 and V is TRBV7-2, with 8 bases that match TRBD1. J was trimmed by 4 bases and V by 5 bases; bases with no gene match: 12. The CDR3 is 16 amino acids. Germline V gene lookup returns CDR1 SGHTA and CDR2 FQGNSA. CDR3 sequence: CASSHATGTGFYGYTF. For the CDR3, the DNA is TGTGCCAGCAGCCACGCCACCGGGACAGGTTTCTATGGCTACACCTTC.

Here the CDR3 DNA reads TGTGCCAGCAGTGGACGTACAGGGCACAATGAGCAGTTCTTC. It is translated as CASSGRTGHNEQFF. The chain uses TRBV6-1 and TRBJ2-1; D is perhaps TRBD1 (6 bases). The CDR3 has 14 amino acids. Germline V CDR1 and CDR2: MNHNS, SASEGT. V gave up 4 bases and J gave up 5 bases, with 12 bases separating them.

The CDR3 loop reads CASSFQQETQYF. CDR3 DNA sequence: TGTGCCAGCAGCTTCCAGCAAGAGACCCAGTACTTC. The V and J genes are TRBV5-6 and TRBJ2-5; D gene uncertain. Germline values: CDR1 SGHDT, CDR2 YYEEEE. This CDR3 is built from 12 residues. Trimming left V 2 bases short and J 2 bases short, with 4 bases between.

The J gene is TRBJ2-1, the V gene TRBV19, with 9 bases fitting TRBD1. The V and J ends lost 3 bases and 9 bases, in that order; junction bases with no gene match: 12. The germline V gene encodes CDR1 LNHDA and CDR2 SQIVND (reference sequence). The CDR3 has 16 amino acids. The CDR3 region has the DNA TGTGCCAGTAGTATTCGTTCCGGGACAGGGTCCGGTGAGCAGTTCTTC. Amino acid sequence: CASSIRSGTGSGEQFF. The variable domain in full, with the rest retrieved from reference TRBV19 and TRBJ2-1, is DGGITQSPKYLFRKEGQNVTLSCEQNLNHDAMYWYRQDPGQGLRLIYYSQIVNDFQKGDIAEGYSVSREKKESFPLTVTSAQKNPTAFYLCASSIRSGTGSGEQFFGPGTRLTVL.